The sequence of this T cell receptor (beta chain) was determined in a study of vaccination and CD4 T cells after COVID-19. Broader study findings: 304 of 307 vaccine-specific clones from convalescent patients were spike mono-reactive.

Trimming removed 7 bases from V and 1 base from J, with 10 bases in between. Germline lookup yields CDR1 MNHNS and CDR2 SASEGT. This CDR3 has 13 residues. Treatment denoted: approximately nine-day PBMC culture with coronavirus spike peptide pools or control peptides (ViraFEST assay). As regards this clonotype: Its antigen is not known.

Cultured CD4+ T cells had their DNA profiled by the Oncomine TCR Beta short-read assay. TCRdb reprocessed the PCR reads via MiXCR and lists one record per CDR3 protein. The sample records fewer than 6,500 distinct CDR3 sequences, 50% to 65% being singletons. The chain combines TRBV6-1 with TRBJ1-1; D is undetermined. Sequencing was carried out using CD4+ T cells from blood, cultured in vitro. The clonotype comes from a human donor who had recovered from COVID-19. Here the CDR3 DNA reads TGTGCCAGCACCTGGACCTGGAACACTGAAGCTTTCTTT. Protein product: CASTWTWNTEAFF.